A selection of T cell receptor beta chains follows, all from one sample in a study of cytomegalovirus exposure and HLA in healthy donors. The method was immunoSEQ multiplex PCR; TCRdb's version includes in-frame clones alone and lacks a portion of them. The data hold 150,000 to 200,000 clones, with around two thirds observed a single time. The source material was PBMCs. The receptors here all came from a man between 50 and 59 years old in good health and CMV-seronegative. Both conserved end residues are part of each CDR3. The D gene is left open where the match is weak. Part of the rows lack a size; the others show once, few, many or a class for expanded clones.

V gene,D gene,clone size,J gene,CDR3 protein,CDR3 DNA
TRBV7-2,TRBD1,NA,TRBJ1-5,CASSPQGAAGNQPQHF,TGTGCCAGCAGCCCACAGGGGGCGGCGGGCAATCAGCCCCAGCATTTT
TRBV28,TRBD2,NA,TRBJ2-3,CASRSPAGADTQYF,TGTGCCAGCAGGTCTCCGGCGGGGGCAGATACGCAGTATTTT
TRBV9,NA,NA,TRBJ1-1,CASSQTGLDTEAFF,TGTGCCAGCAGCCAAACAGGGTTGGACACTGAAGCTTTCTTT
TRBV7-9,TRBD1,NA,TRBJ2-5,CASSLVPGQGETQYF,TGTGCCAGCAGCTTAGTCCCGGGACAGGGGGAGACCCAGTACTTC
TRBV14,NA,few,TRBJ1-2,CASSQDTNYGYTF,TGTGCCAGCAGCCAGGACACTAACTATGGCTACACCTTC
TRBV19,TRBD1,NA,TRBJ2-3,CASSGRGPPDTQYF,TGTGCCAGTAGTGGCAGGGGGCCGCCCGATACGCAGTATTTT
TRBV19,NA,NA,TRBJ1-6,CASSTPGEGSPLHF,TGTGCCAGTAGTACCCCGGGAGAGGGGTCACCCCTCCACTTT
TRBV2,TRBD1,NA,TRBJ1-1,CASSDGTVEAFF,TGTGCCAGCAGCGACGGGACAGTTGAAGCTTTCTTT
TRBV28,NA,NA,TRBJ1-4,CASSLGGAPAPNEKLFF,TGTGCCAGCAGTTTAGGGGGGGCTCCGGCCCCTAATGAAAAACTGTTTTTT
TRBV6-6,TRBD1,once,TRBJ1-2,CASSYTGVGDGYTF,TGTGCCAGCAGTTATACAGGGGTTGGGGATGGCTACACCTTC